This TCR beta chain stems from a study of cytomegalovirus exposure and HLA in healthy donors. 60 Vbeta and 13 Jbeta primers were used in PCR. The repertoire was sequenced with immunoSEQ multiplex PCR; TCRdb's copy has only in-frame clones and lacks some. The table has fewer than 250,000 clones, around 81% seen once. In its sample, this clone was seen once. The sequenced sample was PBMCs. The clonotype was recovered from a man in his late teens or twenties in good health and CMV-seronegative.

The CDR3 is CASLRTDSYNEQFF. The CDR3 nucleotides are TGTGCCAGCCTACGGACTGACTCCTACAATGAGCAGTTCTTC. V usage is TRBV6-6 and J usage is TRBJ2-1, with D maybe TRBD2 (5 bases). The CDR3 loop spans 14 amino acids. Germline-derived CDR1 and CDR2 are MNHNY and SVGAGI (reference sequence). Trimming pared 8 bases from V and 0 bases from J, leaving 11 bases between.